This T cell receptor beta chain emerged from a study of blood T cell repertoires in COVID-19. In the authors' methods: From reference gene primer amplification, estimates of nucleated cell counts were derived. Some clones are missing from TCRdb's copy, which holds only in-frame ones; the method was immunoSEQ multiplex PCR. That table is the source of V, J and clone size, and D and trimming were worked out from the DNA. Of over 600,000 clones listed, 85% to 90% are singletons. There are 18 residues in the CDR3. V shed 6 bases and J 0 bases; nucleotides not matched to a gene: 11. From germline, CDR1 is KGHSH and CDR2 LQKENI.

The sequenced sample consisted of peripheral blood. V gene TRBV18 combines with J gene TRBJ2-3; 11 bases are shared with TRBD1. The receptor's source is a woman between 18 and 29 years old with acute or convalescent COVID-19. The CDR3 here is CASSRGQGASSSTDTQYF. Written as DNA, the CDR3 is TGTGCCAGCTCCCGAGGACAGGGGGCATCGTCTAGCACAGATACGCAGTATTTT.